This T cell receptor (beta chain) came from a study of vaccination and CD4 T cells after COVID-19. Overall study: Convalescent cases consisted of six males and four females, of whom two were Hispanic.

The V end was cut by 5 bases, the J end by 5 bases, with 10 bases between. The CDR3 consists of 14 residues. Indicated treatment: approximately nine-day PBMC culture with coronavirus spike peptide pools or control peptides (ViraFEST assay). Once peptide pools had expanded antigen-specific T cells, ViraFEST sequenced TCRs. The Oncomine TCR Beta short-read assay was applied to DNA of cultured CD4+ T cells. TCRdb called the PCR reads again in MiXCR, with one record for every CDR3 protein. This sample yields some 15,000 distinct CDR3 sequences, of which approximately 54% are seen a single time; approximately 7.4% belongs to the top ten. Study findings and constraints: Spike mono-reactivity was found in 304 of 307 vaccine-specific clones from convalescent patients.

Worth noting for this clonotype: Its antigen is not identified.

Sample: CD4+ T cells from blood, cultured in vitro. The gene calls are TRBV12-3 or TRBV12-4 and TRBJ1-6, with a tentative D call TRBD1 (5 bases). The clonotype was recovered from a human donor who had recovered from COVID-19. In nucleotides, the CDR3 is TGTGCCAGCAGTCCAGGGTACAATAATTCACCCCTCCACTTT. Translating it yields CASSPGYNNSPLHF.